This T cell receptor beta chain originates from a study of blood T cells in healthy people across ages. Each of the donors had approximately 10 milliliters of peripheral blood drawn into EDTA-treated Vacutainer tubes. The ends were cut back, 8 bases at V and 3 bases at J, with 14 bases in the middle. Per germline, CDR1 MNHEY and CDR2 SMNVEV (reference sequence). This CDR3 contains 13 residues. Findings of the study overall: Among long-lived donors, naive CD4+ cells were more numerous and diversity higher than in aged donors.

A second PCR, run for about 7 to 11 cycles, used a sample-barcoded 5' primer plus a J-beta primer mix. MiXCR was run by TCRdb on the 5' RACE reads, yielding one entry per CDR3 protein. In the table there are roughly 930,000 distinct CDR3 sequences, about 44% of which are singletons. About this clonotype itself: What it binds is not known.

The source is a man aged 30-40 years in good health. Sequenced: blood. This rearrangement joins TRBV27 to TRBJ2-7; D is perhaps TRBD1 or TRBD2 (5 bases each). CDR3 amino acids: CASFRGPGYEQYF. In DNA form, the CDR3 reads TGTGCCAGCTTCCGGGGACCCGGCTACGAGCAGTACTTC.